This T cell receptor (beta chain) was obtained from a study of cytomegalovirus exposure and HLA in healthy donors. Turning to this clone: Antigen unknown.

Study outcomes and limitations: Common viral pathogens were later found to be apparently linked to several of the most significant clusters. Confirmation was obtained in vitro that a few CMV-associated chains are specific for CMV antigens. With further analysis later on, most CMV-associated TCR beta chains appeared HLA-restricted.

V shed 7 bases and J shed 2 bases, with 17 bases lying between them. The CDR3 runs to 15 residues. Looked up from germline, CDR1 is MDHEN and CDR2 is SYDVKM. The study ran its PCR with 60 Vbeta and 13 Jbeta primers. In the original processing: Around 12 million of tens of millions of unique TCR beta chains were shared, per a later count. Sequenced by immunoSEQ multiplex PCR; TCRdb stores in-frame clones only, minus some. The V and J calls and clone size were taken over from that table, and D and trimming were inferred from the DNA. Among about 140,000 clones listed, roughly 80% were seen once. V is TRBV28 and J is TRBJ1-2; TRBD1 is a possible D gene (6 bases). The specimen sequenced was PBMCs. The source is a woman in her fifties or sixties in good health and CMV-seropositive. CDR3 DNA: TGTGCCAGCACGTACAGGGATCGTCCAAACTATGGCTACACCTTC. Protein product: CASTYRDRPNYGYTF.